The entry below describes one T cell receptor beta chain. Its target is unknown. The data stem from a study of OX40 agonist ivuxolimab in advanced cancers. The wider study: Dose-escalation subjects each had hepatocellular carcinoma, melanoma, renal cell or head and neck cancer. Study-wide findings and caveats: Individuals who were partial responders at 0.1-3.0 mg/kg had clonal expansion that ranked among the lowest. CD8+ T cells averaged more expanded clones than CD4+.

Method: immunoSEQ multiplex PCR; TCRdb's copy keeps in-frame clones and lacks some. Seen here are approximately 79,000 clones, about 90% observed once, and the top ten hold 6.5% to 9.5%. Sampling of blood occurred at baseline, cycle 4 day 1, and cycle 7 day 1. The receptor was derived from an adult with an advanced solid tumor such as melanoma, head and neck, liver or kidney cancer. The sample was CD4+ or CD8+ T cells sorted from blood, taken in a trial of the OX40 agonist ivuxolimab.

CDR3 bases: TGTGCCAGCGGGGGGAGGGCCTCTGGAAACACCATATATTTT. Translating gives CASGGRASGNTIYF. The rearrangement links TRBV9 to TRBJ1-3, with D possibly TRBD1 on 5 matching bases. V shed 7 bases and J shed 0 bases, with 11 bases lying between them. Germline lookup yields CDR1 SGDLS and CDR2 YYNGEE. The CDR3 is 14 amino acids.